Listed below are T cell receptor beta chains from one sample, sequenced in a study of T-cell memory formation after mild COVID-19. One entry per CDR3 protein, called by TCRdb with MiXCR from the 5' RACE reads. Of 500,000 to 600,000 distinct CDR3 sequences in the sample, 18% were seen once. The sequencing input was PBMCs or a T cell subset sorted from them (not recorded which). Every receptor here comes from an adult woman who had mild COVID-19 (a few samples of this study predate the infection). Cell type and time point are not known. The CDR3 runs from the conserved cysteine through the conserved F or W. The D gene is left open where the match is weak. A clone size is listed for some rows: how often the clone was seen (once, few, many), or a class if it is expanded.

abundance	v_gene	j_gene	d_gene	CDR3aa	CDR3nt
NA	TRBV7-2	TRBJ2-2	TRBD2	CASSPRLAVNTGELFF	TGTGCCAGCAGCCCACGACTAGCGGTGAACACCGGGGAGCTGTTTTTT
NA	TRBV5-1	TRBJ2-7	NA	CASSNVGAGSAYEQYF	TGCGCCAGCAGCAACGTAGGGGCCGGGAGCGCCTACGAGCAGTACTTC
few	TRBV15	TRBJ2-2	TRBD1	CATSRSRTGRTGELFF	TGTGCCACCAGCAGATCCCGGACAGGGAGGACCGGGGAGCTGTTTTTT
few	TRBV24-1	TRBJ2-1	TRBD2	CATPSPGRVSYNEQFF	TGTGCCACCCCTTCTCCCGGGAGGGTATCCTACAATGAGCAGTTCTTC
NA	TRBV19	TRBJ1-1	TRBD1	CASSREGRGPNTEAFF	TGTGCCAGTAGTAGAGAGGGCAGGGGGCCTAACACTGAAGCTTTCTTT
NA	TRBV18	TRBJ1-3	TRBD1	CATNRGVGNTIYF	TGTGCCACCAACAGGGGAGTTGGAAACACCATATATTTT
few	TRBV6-4	TRBJ2-5	NA	CASSDSSCTKGRRNQETQYF	TGTGCCAGCAGTGACTCGAGCTGTACGAAGGGCAGGAGAAACCAAGAGACCCAGTACTTC
few	TRBV3-1	TRBJ1-6	NA	CASSQEGGLRNSPLHF	TGTGCCAGCAGCCAAGAAGGAGGGCTCCGTAATTCACCCCTCCACTTT
many	TRBV7-9	TRBJ2-5	TRBD2	CASSSTSGRMETQYF	TGTGCCAGCAGCTCCACTAGCGGGAGAATGGAGACCCAGTACTTC
few	TRBV4-2	TRBJ1-5	NA	CASSHRDAGNQPQHF	TGTGCCAGCAGCCACCGGGACGCCGGCAATCAGCCCCAGCATTTT
NA	TRBV30	TRBJ2-7	TRBD2	CAWRPGLAGYEQYF	TGTGCCTGGAGACCCGGACTAGCGGGCTACGAGCAGTACTTC
few	TRBV7-6	TRBJ2-7	NA	CASSPTGLREQYF	TGTGCCAGCAGCCCAACGGGGTTGAGGGAGCAGTACTTC
few	TRBV3-1	TRBJ2-7	TRBD2	CASSREGLALKYEQYF	TGTGCCAGCAGCCGAGAGGGACTAGCGCTAAAGTACGAGCAGTACTTC
few	TRBV12-3/TRBV12-4	TRBJ1-1	TRBD1	CASSYLTGASTEAFF	TGTGCCAGCAGTTATTTGACAGGGGCAAGCACTGAAGCTTTCTTT
NA	TRBV6-5	TRBJ2-3	NA	CASSYDLSTDTQYF	TGTGCCAGCAGTTACGACCTCAGCACAGATACGCAGTATTTT
NA	TRBV4-1	TRBJ2-2	TRBD2	CASSQDGLADNTGELFF	TGCGCCAGCAGCCAAGATGGACTAGCGGATAACACCGGGGAGCTGTTTTTT